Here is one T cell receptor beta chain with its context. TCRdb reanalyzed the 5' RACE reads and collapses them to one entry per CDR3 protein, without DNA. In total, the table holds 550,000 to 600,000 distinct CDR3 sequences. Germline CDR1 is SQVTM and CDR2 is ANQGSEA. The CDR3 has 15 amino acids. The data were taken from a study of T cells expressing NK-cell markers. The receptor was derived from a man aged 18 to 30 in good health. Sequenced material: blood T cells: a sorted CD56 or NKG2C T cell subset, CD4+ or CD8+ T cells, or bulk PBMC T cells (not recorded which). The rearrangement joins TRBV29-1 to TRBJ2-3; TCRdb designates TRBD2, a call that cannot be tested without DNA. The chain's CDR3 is CSAGLAGASTDTQYF.